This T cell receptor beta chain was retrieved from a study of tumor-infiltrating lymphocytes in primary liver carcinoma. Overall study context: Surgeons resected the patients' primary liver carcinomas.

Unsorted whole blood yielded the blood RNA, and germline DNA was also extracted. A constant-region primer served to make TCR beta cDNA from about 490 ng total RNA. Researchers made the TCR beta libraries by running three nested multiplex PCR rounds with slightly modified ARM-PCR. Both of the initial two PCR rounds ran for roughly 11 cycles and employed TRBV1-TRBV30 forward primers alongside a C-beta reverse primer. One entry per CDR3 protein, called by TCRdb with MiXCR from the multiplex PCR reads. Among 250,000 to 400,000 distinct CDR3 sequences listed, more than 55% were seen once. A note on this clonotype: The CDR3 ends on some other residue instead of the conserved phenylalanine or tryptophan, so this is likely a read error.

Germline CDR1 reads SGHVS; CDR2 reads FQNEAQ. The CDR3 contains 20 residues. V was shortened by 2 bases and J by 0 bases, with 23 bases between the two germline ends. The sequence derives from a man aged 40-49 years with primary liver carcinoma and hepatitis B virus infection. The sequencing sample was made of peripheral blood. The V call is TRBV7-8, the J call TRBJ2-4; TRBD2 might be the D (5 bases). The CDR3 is CASSLRGPVRETIAKNIQYV. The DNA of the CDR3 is TGTGCCAGCAGCTTACGTGGCCCGGTCCGGGAAACCATAGCCAAAAACATTCAGTACGTC.